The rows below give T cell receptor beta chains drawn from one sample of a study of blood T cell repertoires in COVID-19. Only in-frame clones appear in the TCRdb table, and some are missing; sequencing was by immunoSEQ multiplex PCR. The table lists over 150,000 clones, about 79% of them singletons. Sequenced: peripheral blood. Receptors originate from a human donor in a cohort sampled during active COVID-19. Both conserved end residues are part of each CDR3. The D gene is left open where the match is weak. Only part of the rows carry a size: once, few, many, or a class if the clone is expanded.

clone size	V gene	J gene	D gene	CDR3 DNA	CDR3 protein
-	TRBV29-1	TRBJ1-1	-	TGCAGCGTTGAGGTCAGGGCAGGGGAATATTTGCACACTGAAGCTTTCTTT	CSVEVRAGEYLHTEAFF
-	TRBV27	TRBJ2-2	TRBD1	TGTGCCAGCACCACAGGGGCCGCGAACACCGGGGAGCTGTTTTTT	CASTTGAANTGELFF
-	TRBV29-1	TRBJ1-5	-	TGCAGCGTTGAAGATGAGGCGGGTGGTCAGCCCCAGCATTTT	CSVEDEAGGQPQHF
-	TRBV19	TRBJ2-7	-	TGTGCCAGTAGTAAAAGTACAGGGTTCACTTCCTACGAGCAGTACTTC	CASSKSTGFTSYEQYF
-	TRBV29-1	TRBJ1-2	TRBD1	TGCAGCGTGGGGGGACAGCTGTATGGCTACACCTTC	CSVGGQLYGYTF
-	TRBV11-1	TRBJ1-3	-	TGTGCCAGCAGCTTGGCGGGGCGCTCTGGAAACACCATATATTTT	CASSLAGRSGNTIYF
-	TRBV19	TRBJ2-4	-	TGTGCCAGTAGTATAGAGGGGGTAAGGGGGTCCAAAAACATTCAGTACTTC	CASSIEGVRGSKNIQYF
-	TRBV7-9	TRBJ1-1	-	TGTGCCAGCAGCCCCCCCGGGAACACTGAAGCTTTCTTT	CASSPPGNTEAFF
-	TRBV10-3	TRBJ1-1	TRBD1	TGTGCCATCAGTTGGACAGGGGGCTTAACTGAAGCTTTCTTT	CAISWTGGLTEAFF
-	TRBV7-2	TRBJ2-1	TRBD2	TGTGCCAGCAGCTTAGGGACTAGTGGCGATGAGCAGTTCTTC	CASSLGTSGDEQFF
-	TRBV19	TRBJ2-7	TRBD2	TGTGCCAGCCGGGAAAGCGGGAGAGAGGTTTACGAGCAGTACTTC	CASRESGREVYEQYF
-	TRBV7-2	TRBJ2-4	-	TGTGCCAGCAGCTTCCTCGGTGGCTCGCGGAACATTCAGTACTTC	CASSFLGGSRNIQYF
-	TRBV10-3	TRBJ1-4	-	TGTGCCATCAGTGGCCGGGGTGAAAAACTGTTTTTT	CAISGRGEKLFF
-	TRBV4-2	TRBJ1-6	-	TGTGCCAGCAGCCAAGAAATGGTGAGCGGGTATTCACCCCTCCACTTT	CASSQEMVSGYSPLHF
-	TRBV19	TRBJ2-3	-	TGTGCCAGTAGTGCCGGGAGAGGAGCAGATACGCAGTATTTT	CASSAGRGADTQYF
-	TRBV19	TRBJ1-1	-	TGTGCCAGTAGTATACTGGGGGGAAGTACTGAAGCTTTCTTT	CASSILGGSTEAFF
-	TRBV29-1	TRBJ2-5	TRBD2	TGCAGCGTTGAATCCCCCCGGACTAGCCTCTCGTACCAAGAGACCCAGTACTTC	CSVESPRTSLSYQETQYF
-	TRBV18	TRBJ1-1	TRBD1	TGTGCCAGCTCACCCCGGACAGGGTCGGCCACTGAAGCTTTCTTT	CASSPRTGSATEAFF
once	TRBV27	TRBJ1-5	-	TGTGCCAGCAGTCCCCACACCCCGGACAGCGATCAGCCCCAGCATTTT	CASSPHTPDSDQPQHF
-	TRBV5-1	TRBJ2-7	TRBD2	TGCGCCAGCAGCTCGGGACTAGCGACCTACGAGCAGTACTTC	CASSSGLATYEQYF
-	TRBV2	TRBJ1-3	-	TGTGCCAGCAAGCTACTTGGAAACACCATATATTTT	CASKLLGNTIYF
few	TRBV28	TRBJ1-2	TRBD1	TGTGCCAGCAGCGATTCGACAGGGGTGAAACTCTATGGCTACACCTTC	CASSDSTGVKLYGYTF
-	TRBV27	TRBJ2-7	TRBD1	TGTGCCAGCAGTATCGGGACAGGGTCCTACGAGCAGTACTTC	CASSIGTGSYEQYF
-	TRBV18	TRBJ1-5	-	TGTGCCAGCTCACGCGACAGGAATAATCAGCCCCAGCATTTT	CASSRDRNNQPQHF
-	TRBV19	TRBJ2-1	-	TGTGCCAGTAGTATTCCGCGGAGCTCCTACAATGAGCAGTTCTTC	CASSIPRSSYNEQFF
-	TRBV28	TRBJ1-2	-	TGTGCCAGCAGTTTATGGCGGGCCCTCTATGGCTACACCTTC	CASSLWRALYGYTF
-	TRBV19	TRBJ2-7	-	TGTGCCAGTAGTGCCGCGGGACAGATACACGAGCAGTACTTC	CASSAAGQIHEQYF
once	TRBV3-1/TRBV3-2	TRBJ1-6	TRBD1	TGTGCCAGCAGCTTCCGGACAGGGAGGGATTCACCCCTCCACTTT	CASSFRTGRDSPLHF
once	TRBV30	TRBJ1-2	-	TGTGCCTGGATAGTGGGAGGGAGGAAGAACTATGGCTACACCTTC	CAWIVGGRKNYGYTF
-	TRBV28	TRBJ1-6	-	TGTGCCAGCAGCCGCGGACGCCCAACGAGGGATTCACCCCTCCACTTT	CASSRGRPTRDSPLHF
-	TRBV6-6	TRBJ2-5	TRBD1	TGTGCCAGCAGTCCAGGGGGATTTTTGGGTACCAGGGAGACCCAGTACTTC	CASSPGGFLGTRETQYF
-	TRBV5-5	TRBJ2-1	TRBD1	TGTGCCAGCAGTCCAGGGACAGGGATCGATGAGCAGTTCTTC	CASSPGTGIDEQFF
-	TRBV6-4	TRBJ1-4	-	TGTGCCAGCAGAGGGACATCTAATGAAAAACTGTTTTTT	CASRGTSNEKLFF
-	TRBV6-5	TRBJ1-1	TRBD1	TGTGCCAGCACCCCCAGGGGGGCCCACACTGAAGCTTTCTTT	CASTPRGAHTEAFF
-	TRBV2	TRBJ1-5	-	TGTGCCAGCAGCCGCCTGGGCCCCAATCAGCCCCAGCATTTT	CASSRLGPNQPQHF
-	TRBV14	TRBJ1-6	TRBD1	TGTGCCAGCAGACGGACAGGGAGCGGTTCACCCCTCCACTTT	CASRRTGSGSPLHF
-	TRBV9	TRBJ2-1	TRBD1	TGTGCCAGCAGCGTAGGGGGACAGGGCACCTACAATGAGCAGTTCTTC	CASSVGGQGTYNEQFF
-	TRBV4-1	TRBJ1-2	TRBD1	TGCGCCAGCAGCCAAGGACAGGGCTTTTCTAACTATGGCTACACCTTC	CASSQGQGFSNYGYTF
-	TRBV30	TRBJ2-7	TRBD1	TGTGCCTGGAGTGCCGGGACAGCTTCCTACGAGCAGTACTTC	CAWSAGTASYEQYF
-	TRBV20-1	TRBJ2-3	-	TGCAGTGCTAATTGGGCGGATACGCAGTATTTT	CSANWADTQYF
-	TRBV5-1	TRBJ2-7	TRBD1	TGCGCCAGCAGCCCACGGGGACAGGAGGTGAACTACGAGCAGTACTTC	CASSPRGQEVNYEQYF
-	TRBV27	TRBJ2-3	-	TGTGCCAGCAGAGTAGGGGTAATCGGCACAGATACGCAGTATTTT	CASRVGVIGTDTQYF
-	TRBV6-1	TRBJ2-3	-	TGTGCCAGCAGTGAACGGGCCAAGGCGGGGACAGATACGCAGTATTTT	CASSERAKAGTDTQYF
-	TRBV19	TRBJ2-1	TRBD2	TGTGCCAGTAGTATTCTAGCGGGAGGGCCGTTCTTC	CASSILAGGPFF
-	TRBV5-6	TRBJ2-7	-	TGTGCCAGCAGCTTGGAAGGGACAAAGTCCTACGAGCAGTACTTC	CASSLEGTKSYEQYF
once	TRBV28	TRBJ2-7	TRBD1	TGTGCCAGCAGTTCCCTTGGACAGGGGGGGACCTACGAGCAGTACTTC	CASSSLGQGGTYEQYF
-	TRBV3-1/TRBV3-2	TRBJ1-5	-	TGTGCCAGCAGCCAGGGACATAATAGCAATCAGCCCCAGCATTTT	CASSQGHNSNQPQHF
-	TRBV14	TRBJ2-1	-	TGTGCCAGCAGCTACCAAAAGAACAGGGCTTACAATGAGCAGTTCTTC	CASSYQKNRAYNEQFF
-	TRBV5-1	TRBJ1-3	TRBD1	TGCGCCAGCAGACAAGGGACAGGGGCGCGGACTGGAAACACCATATATTTT	CASRQGTGARTGNTIYF
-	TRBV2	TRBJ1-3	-	TGTGCCAGCAGTACAGGGCGCGGATACTCTGGAAACACCATATATTTT	CASSTGRGYSGNTIYF
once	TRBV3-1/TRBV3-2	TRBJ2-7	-	TGTGCCAGCAGCCAAGTGGGCATAGCCTACGAGCAGTACTTC	CASSQVGIAYEQYF